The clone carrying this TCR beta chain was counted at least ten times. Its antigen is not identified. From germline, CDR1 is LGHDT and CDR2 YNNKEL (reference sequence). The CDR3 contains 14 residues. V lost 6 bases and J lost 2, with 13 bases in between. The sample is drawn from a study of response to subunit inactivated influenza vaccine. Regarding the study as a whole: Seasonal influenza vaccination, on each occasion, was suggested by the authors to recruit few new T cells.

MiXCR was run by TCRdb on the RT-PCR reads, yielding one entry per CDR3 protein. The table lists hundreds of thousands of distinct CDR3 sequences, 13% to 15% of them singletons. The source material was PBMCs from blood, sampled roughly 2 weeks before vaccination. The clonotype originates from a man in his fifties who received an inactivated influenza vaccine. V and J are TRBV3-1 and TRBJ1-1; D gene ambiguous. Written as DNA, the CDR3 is TGTGCCAGCAGGCCTAAGGGAACAAACACTGAAGCTTTCTTT. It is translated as CASRPKGTNTEAFF.